This T cell receptor (beta chain) was obtained from a study of blood T cells in healthy people across ages. The germline V gene encodes CDR1 MNHNS and CDR2 SASEGT. This CDR3 has 17 residues. V lost 3 bases and J lost 1; bases outside the gene matches: 7. The use of a sample-barcoded 5' primer and a J-beta primer mix characterized a second PCR of roughly 7 to 12 cycles. All cDNA molecules were each tagged by a template-switch adaptor with 12 random nucleotides. No fewer than 3 million CDR3-containing paired-end reads came from each sample. TCRdb analysed the 5' RACE reads with MiXCR anew, one entry per CDR3 protein. Altogether about 1,400,000 distinct CDR3 sequences are present, 59% being singletons, with the ten largest covering roughly 7%. Total RNA extracted from each sample amounted to at least 6 micrograms. The sample holds a few counts of this clonotype.

The sequenced material came from blood. The chain joins TRBV6-1 to TRBJ2-3, with 10 bases fitting TRBD2. The source of this sequence is a man between 18 and 35 years old in good health. For the CDR3, the DNA is TGTGCCAGCAGTGATGAATTTGGACTAGCGGGCACAGATACGCAGTATTTT. It encodes CASSDEFGLAGTDTQYF.